The next 2 T cell receptor beta chains were all read from a single sample in a study of blood T cell repertoires in COVID-19 (dated by TCRdb to the early 2020s). Library creation used the immunoSEQ multiplex PCR assay. TCRdb carries this immuneACCESS record with in-frame sequences only. Its versions omit some clonotypes, under half of them owing to an unresolved V gene in the studies checked, with the rest unexplained. This sample has approximately 240,000 clones in its table, and approximately 90% of those were observed once. The ten largest clones add up to under 6.5% of the sample. Material for sequencing was PBMCs or T cells enriched from blood (not recorded which). These receptors all stem from a woman aged 25 to 39 with acute COVID-19.

The chain uses TRBV19 and TRBJ2-1, with 8 bases identical to TRBD2. Germline V gene lookup returns CDR1 LNHDA and CDR2 SQIVND (reference sequence). After removal of 5 bases from V and 9 bases from J, the junction contained 12 bases not matched to a gene. This CDR3 has 15 amino acids. The CDR3 sequence: CASSPTPAGVTEQFF. The CDR3 nucleotides are TGTGCCAGTAGTCCGACCCCAGCGGGAGTCACTGAGCAGTTCTTC.

The chain joins TRBV27 to TRBJ2-3; D unclear. Germline CDR1 is MNHEY and CDR2 is SMNVEV (reference sequence). With 8 bases removed from V and 0 bases from J, the gap between germline ends came to 12 bases. This CDR3 comprises 14 residues. The CDR3 protein is CASQSYISTDTQYF. The CDR3 region has the DNA TGTGCCAGCCAATCTTACATTAGCACAGATACGCAGTATTTT.